The present entry profiles one T cell receptor beta chain with its context. Antigen specificity is unknown. The data were obtained in a study of cytomegalovirus exposure and HLA in healthy donors. Study findings and constraints: Most CMV-associated TCR beta chains appeared HLA-restricted in a later analysis. Follow-up analysis found HLA locus-dependent TCR association rates, highest for DRB1 and lowest for HLA-C. Reports showed the classifier diagnosing cytomegalovirus status with high specificity and sensitivity.

Trimming removed 0 bases from V and 2 bases from J, with 14 bases in between. Germline assignment: CDR1 LGHNA and CDR2 YNFKEQ. CDR3 length: 17 residues. It was with 60 Vbeta and 13 Jbeta primers that the PCR ran. Clones were read by immunoSEQ multiplex PCR, and TCRdb kept only the in-frame ones, dropping some. The sample holds around 65,000 clones, around 68% seen once. The material sequenced was PBMCs. The TCR originated in a man in his forties in good health and CMV-seropositive. The chain links TRBV4-2 to TRBJ1-5; D is unresolved. The CDR3: CASSQDLTGSGNQPQHF. The CDR3, as DNA: TGTGCCAGCAGCCAAGATCTAACGGGATCGGGCAATCAGCCCCAGCATTTT.